The 32 T cell receptor beta chains listed next were all sequenced from one sample in a study of T cell responses to AZD1222 COVID-19 vaccine. The method was immunoSEQ multiplex PCR; TCRdb's version includes in-frame clones alone and lacks a portion of them. The sample comprises some 150,000 clones, around nine tenths of which are singletons, and more than 4% rests with the top ten. The sample consisted of peripheral blood, taken 28 days after the second AZD1222 dose. Every receptor here comes from an adult who received the AZD1222 COVID-19 vaccine.

The CDR3 DNA reads TGTGCCAGCAGCCCCGAACTAACTAGCGGGGGGTACAATGAGCAGTTCTTC. Translating gives CASSPELTSGGYNEQFF. This chain links TRBV7-3 with TRBJ2-1; 12 nucleotides agree with TRBD2. Losses at the gene ends were 5 bases for V and 4 bases for J; bases not matched to a gene: 9. Germline lookup yields CDR1 SGHTA and CDR2 FQGTGA. The CDR3 runs 17 residues.

This clone was seen just once. V usage is TRBV7-2 and J usage is TRBJ1-5; 12 bases map to TRBD1. CDR1 SGHTA and CDR2 FQGNSA come from the germline V gene. V trimming: 4 bases; J trimming: 9 bases; junction bases outside the gene matches: 7. There are 15 residues in the CDR3. The CDR3 region has the DNA TGTGCCAGCAGCTCGGGACAGGGGGCCGGGCGGCCCCAGCATTTT. It specifies CASSSGQGAGRPQHF.

DNA for the CDR3: TGTGCCAGTAGTGGGCTGAATCAGCCCCAGCATTTT. This translates into CASSGLNQPQHF. This rearrangement joins TRBV19 to TRBJ1-5, with unresolved D. CDR1 and CDR2 from the germline V gene are LNHDA and SQIVND (reference sequence). This CDR3 has 12 amino acids. V was pared by 5 bases and J by 4 bases, with 6 bases between.

This sequence joins TRBV15 and TRBJ2-5; D perhaps matches TRBD1 (5 bases). The germline V gene has CDR1 LNHNV and CDR2 YYDKDF (reference sequence). The CDR3 contains 15 residues. Trimming left V 1 base short and J 7 bases short, with 16 bases between. This CDR3 reads CATSRGQSAVGTQYF. CDR3 coding DNA: TGTGCCACCAGCAGAGGACAGTCGGCGGTGGGGACCCAGTACTTC.

The chain carries TRBV7-6 and TRBJ1-2; D is perhaps TRBD1 (6 bases). Trimming removed 2 bases from V and 1 base from J, with 14 bases in between. Germline V gives CDR1 SGHVS, CDR2 FNYEAQ. This CDR3 has 16 amino acids. The CDR3 loop is CASSLIGTLNNYGYTF. DNA of the CDR3: TGTGCCAGCAGCTTAATCGGGACACTAAATAACTATGGCTACACCTTC. Drawing the rest from reference TRBV7-6 and TRBJ1-2, the complete variable domain is GAGVSQSPRYKVTKRGQDVALRCDPISGHVSLYWYRQALGQGPEFLTYFNYEAQQDKSGLPNDRFSAERPEGSISTLTIQRTEQRDSAMYRCASSLIGTLNNYGYTFGSGTRLTVV.

V and J are TRBV19 and TRBJ2-4; D uncertain. The CDR3 sequence is 13 residues long. Per germline, CDR1 LNHDA and CDR2 SQIVND (reference sequence). V lost 7 bases to trimming and J lost 8 bases, with 15 bases between them. The CDR3 DNA follows: TGTGCCAGTAAGGTAGATTGGGATGACATTCAGTACTTC. Its protein is CASKVDWDDIQYF.

This sequence joins TRBV11-2 and TRBJ2-7; TRBD1 matches 7 bases. J was trimmed by 0 bases and V by 3 bases; bases with no gene match: 5. Germline CDR1 is SGHAT and CDR2 is FQNNGV. The CDR3 length is 15 residues. The CDR3 here is CASSFRGPTSYEQYF. CDR3 DNA: TGTGCCAGCAGCTTTAGGGGGCCGACCTCCTACGAGCAGTACTTC.

This chain joins TRBV7-9 and TRBJ2-1; TRBD1 aligns across 8 bases. V shed 6 bases and J 1 base; nucleotides not matched to a gene: 5. The CDR3 sequence is 15 residues long. Germline V lookup: CDR1 SEHNR, CDR2 FQNEAQ (reference sequence). The CDR3 here is CASRTGEVSYNEQFF. The CDR3 bases are TGTGCCAGCAGGACAGGGGAAGTGTCCTACAATGAGCAGTTCTTC.

The rearrangement joins TRBV4-1 to TRBJ1-5; possibly TRBD1 for D (5 bases). Germline V gene data show CDR1 as MGHRA and CDR2 as YSYEKL. This CDR3 region has 16 residues. Trimming shortened V by 4 bases and J by 3 bases, and 16 bases separated the two germline ends. Here the CDR3 DNA reads TGCGCCAGCAGCCCGTATACTGACAGATCCAATCAGCCCCAGCATTTT. It translates to CASSPYTDRSNQPQHF.

This chain uses TRBV27 with TRBJ1-5; D is ambiguous. Germline V gene data show CDR1 as MNHEY and CDR2 as SMNVEV (reference sequence). The CDR3 is made up of 14 amino acids. V lost 5 bases and J lost 2, with 10 bases in between. The CDR3 region is CASSLILGNQPQHF. CDR3 DNA sequence: TGTGCCAGCAGTCTGATACTAGGCAATCAGCCCCAGCATTTT.

V is TRBV7-6 and J is TRBJ1-3; D remains unclear. V lost 2 bases, J lost 3 bases, and 8 bases lay in between. The CDR3 is 14 amino acids. The germline gives CDR1 SGHVS, CDR2 FNYEAQ. CDR3 sequence reads: CASSLTMSGNTIYF. The CDR3 DNA reads as TGTGCCAGCAGCTTAACGATGAGTGGAAACACCATATATTTT.

In the case of this clone: The junction departs from germline at one end; a sequencing error may be responsible. The CDR3 DNA sequence: TGCGCCAGCAGCTCGACAGGGGAGGGGGCGAGCTTC. This translates into CASSSTGEGASF. V and J are TRBV5-1 and TRBJ2-7; possibly TRBD1 for D (8 bases). The V gene's germline CDR1 is SGHRS and CDR2 YFSETQ. The CDR3 covers 12 residues.

The chain uses TRBV6-2 or TRBV6-3 and TRBJ1-1; D remains ambiguous. The ends were cut back, 4 bases at V and 5 bases at J, with 14 bases in the middle. This CDR3 is 14 amino acids long. CDR1 is MNHEY, CDR2 SVGEGT, per germline. The CDR3 region has the DNA TGTGCCAGCAGTTTATCTGGGTGGAGGACTGAAGCTTTCTTT. It yields the protein CASSLSGWRTEAFF.

This clone was detected a few times. The rearrangement joins TRBV5-1 to TRBJ2-2; maybe TRBD1 (6 bases). Per germline, CDR1 SGHRS and CDR2 YFSETQ. Trimming stripped 4 bases from V and 2 bases from J, with 12 bases between. CDR3 length: 15 amino acids. The CDR3 coding sequence is TGCGCCAGCAGCCAGAGGACAGACAACACCGGGGAGCTGTTTTTT. Its translation is CASSQRTDNTGELFF.

The genes are TRBV7-9 and TRBJ1-1; D not certain. The CDR3 extends over 14 amino acids. V lost 4 bases and J 5 bases, leaving 14 bases between the germline ends. Germline loops: CDR1 SEHNR, CDR2 FQNEAQ (reference sequence). The CDR3 sequence: CASSSPPEITEAFF. In nucleotides, the CDR3 is TGTGCCAGCAGCTCCCCGCCCGAGATAACTGAAGCTTTCTTT.

The chain uses TRBV3-1 (or the pseudogene TRBV3-2) and TRBJ2-5; 8 bases line up with TRBD1. With V trimmed by 5 bases and J by 5 bases, 7 bases remained unmatched. Germline assignment: CDR1 LGHDT and CDR2 YNNKEL (reference sequence). This CDR3 is built from 14 residues. The CDR3 DNA sequence: TGTGCCAGCAGCTCACGGACAGGGAGGGAGACCCAGTACTTC. Its protein is CASSSRTGRETQYF.

The chain joins TRBV5-1 to TRBJ2-3; a weak D match, TRBD2 (6 bases). The CDR3 spans 15 residues. Trimming left V 3 bases short and J 4 bases short, with 15 bases between. Per germline, CDR1 SGHRS and CDR2 YFSETQ. The DNA of the CDR3 is TGCGCCAGCAGCTCTGGTCGCCCGGGGGCAGATACGCAGTATTTT. Its protein product is CASSSGRPGADTQYF.

The chain uses TRBV29-1 and TRBJ1-2, with D unresolved. CDR3 length: 12 amino acids. CDR1 SQVTM and CDR2 ANQGSEA come from the germline V gene. The V end was cut by 3 bases, the J end by 0 bases, with 5 bases between. Written as DNA, the CDR3 is TGCAGCGTTGACCATTCTAACTATGGCTACACCTTC. It codes for CSVDHSNYGYTF.

The chain uses TRBV5-1 and TRBJ1-1, with D possibly matching TRBD1 (5 bases). Germline V gene lookup returns CDR1 SGHRS and CDR2 YFSETQ. Trimming shortened V by 4 bases and J by 5 bases, and 18 bases separated the two germline ends. The CDR3 covers 15 residues. The CDR3 sequence: CASSPASGGGTEAFF. The CDR3 bases are TGCGCCAGCAGCCCCGCGTCGGGGGGTGGAACTGAAGCTTTCTTT.

The chain joins TRBV14 to TRBJ1-1; 8 bases align to TRBD1. The CDR3 has 12 residues. From germline, CDR1 is SGHDN and CDR2 FVKESK. The V gene end was trimmed by 5 bases and the J gene end by 8 bases; junction bases not matched to a gene: 4. The CDR3 DNA reads TGTGCCAGCAGCTTCGGACAGGGAGAAGCTTTCTTT. Translation gives CASSFGQGEAFF.

The chain joins TRBV5-4 to TRBJ1-2, with D possibly being TRBD1 (5 bases). Germline V gives CDR1 SGHNT, CDR2 YYREEE (reference sequence). This CDR3 has 14 residues. V was clipped by 4 bases and J by 2 bases, with 12 bases between them. This CDR3 is CASSPDRGNYGYTF. The CDR3 nucleotides are TGTGCCAGCAGCCCAGACAGAGGAAACTATGGCTACACCTTC.

This clone has just one count. Within the sample, other DNA sequences also encode this same CDR3. The J gene is TRBJ1-2, the V gene TRBV7-9; 7 positions match TRBD1. This CDR3 is 14 amino acids long. From germline, CDR1 is SEHNR and CDR2 FQNEAQ (reference sequence). V was pared by 3 bases and J by 0 bases, with 1 base of the junction left unmatched. DNA for the CDR3: TGTGCCAGCAGCTTGACAGGGCCTAACTATGGCTACACCTTC. Translated: CASSLTGPNYGYTF.

The chain has TRBV6-5 and TRBJ1-2, with D tentatively TRBD1 (6 bases). V was clipped by 6 bases and J by 8 bases, with 19 bases between them. The CDR3 covers 14 residues. Germline values: CDR1 MNHEY, CDR2 SVGAGI. The CDR3 DNA sequence: TGTGCCAGCAGGACGACGATGGGGGCGAGGGGCTACACCTTC. Amino acid sequence: CASRTTMGARGYTF.

A word on this clone: The sample carries other DNA sequences with the same CDR3. V usage is TRBV20-1 and J usage is TRBJ1-2; D might be TRBD1 (6 bases). Between the trimmed V and J ends, which lost 5 bases and 7 bases, there was a span of 11 bases. Looked up from germline, CDR1 is DFQATT and CDR2 is SNEGSKA (reference sequence). The CDR3 length is 11 residues. The CDR3 DNA sequence: TGCAGTGCTTCACAGGGTCGTGGCTACACCTTC. As protein: CSASQGRGYTF.

The chain employs TRBV5-6 and TRBJ2-7, with 7 bases identical to TRBD1. This CDR3 is 15 amino acids long. Germline values: CDR1 SGHDT, CDR2 YYEEEE. V lost 4 bases and J lost 8; bases outside the gene matches: 15. The CDR3 here is CASSAKGAVFGKQYF. The CDR3 DNA sequence: TGTGCCAGCAGCGCAAAGGGGGCGGTTTTTGGAAAGCAGTACTTC.

The chain is built from TRBV6-4 and TRBJ2-2; D is unresolved. Germline lookup yields CDR1 MRHNA and CDR2 SNTAGT. Deletions cut 2 bases from V and 6 bases from J, with 4 bases between. CDR3 size: 12 residues. The CDR3 reads CASSDVAGELFF. CDR3 nucleotide sequence: TGTGCCAGCAGTGACGTTGCCGGGGAGCTGTTTTTT.

The chain carries TRBV12-3 or TRBV12-4 and TRBJ2-7; a weak D match, TRBD2 (6 bases). The ends were cut back, 3 bases at V and 13 bases at J, with 16 bases in the middle. This CDR3 has 12 residues. The CDR3 nucleotides are TGTGCCAGCAGTTTCGGGGGTACTCCTAGCTACTTC. Amino acids: CASSFGGTPSYF.

This sequence joins TRBV5-8 and TRBJ1-1, with unresolved D. V was trimmed by 2 bases and J by 4 bases, leaving 12 bases between them. The CDR3 contains 14 residues. Germline CDR1 reads SGHTS; CDR2 reads YDEGEE. The CDR3 sequence: CASSFKQEATEAFF. The CDR3 DNA is TGTGCCAGCAGCTTCAAGCAGGAGGCCACTGAAGCTTTCTTT.

This chain connects TRBV3-1 (or the pseudogene TRBV3-2) to TRBJ1-2, with 10 bases matching TRBD1. The germline V gene has CDR1 LGHDT and CDR2 YNNKEL (reference sequence). This CDR3 spans 14 amino acids. Losses at the gene ends were 3 bases for V and 3 bases for J; bases not matched to a gene: 1. The CDR3, as DNA: TGTGCCAGCAGCCAGGGACAGGGGTACTATGGCTACACCTTC. Translation gives CASSQGQGYYGYTF.

The J gene is TRBJ1-6, the V gene TRBV6-5; D unresolved. CDR3 length: 15 residues. The V gene's germline CDR1 is MNHEY and CDR2 SVGAGI. V gave up 6 bases and J gave up 6 bases, with 15 bases separating them. The CDR3 loop reads CASSEAGDLNSPLHF. DNA for the CDR3: TGTGCCAGCAGCGAGGCAGGCGACCTTAATTCACCCCTCCACTTT.

This clone has a single count. This rearrangement joins TRBV7-9 to TRBJ2-5; possible D gene TRBD1, 5 bases. The CDR3 loop spans 13 amino acids. V was shortened by 1 base and J by 4 bases, with 7 bases between the two germline ends. In germline, CDR1 is SEHNR, CDR2 FQNEAQ (reference sequence). The CDR3 region has the DNA TGTGCCAGCAGCTTAGTCCAGGGAGAGACCCAGTACTTC. Residues: CASSLVQGETQYF.

The chain recombines TRBV5-4 with TRBJ1-1, with D perhaps matching TRBD1 (6 bases). The CDR3 is 15 amino acids. Germline CDR1 and CDR2: SGHNT and YYREEE (reference sequence). V was clipped by 4 bases and J by 1 base, with 14 bases between them. CDR3 protein: CASSPAADRNTEAFF. In nucleotides, the CDR3 is TGTGCCAGCAGCCCTGCTGCGGACAGGAACACTGAAGCTTTCTTT.